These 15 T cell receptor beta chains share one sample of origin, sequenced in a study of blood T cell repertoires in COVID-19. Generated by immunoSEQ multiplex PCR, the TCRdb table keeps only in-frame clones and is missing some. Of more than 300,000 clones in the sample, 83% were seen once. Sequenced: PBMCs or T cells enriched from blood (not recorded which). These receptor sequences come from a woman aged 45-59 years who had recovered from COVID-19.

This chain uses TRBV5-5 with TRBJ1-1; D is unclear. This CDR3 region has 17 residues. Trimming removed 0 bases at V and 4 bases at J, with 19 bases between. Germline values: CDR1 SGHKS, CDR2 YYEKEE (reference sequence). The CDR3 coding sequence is TGTGCCAGCAGCTTGGCATCATCGGCAAGCGGGAGCACTGAAGCTTTCTTT. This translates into CASSLASSASGSTEAFF.

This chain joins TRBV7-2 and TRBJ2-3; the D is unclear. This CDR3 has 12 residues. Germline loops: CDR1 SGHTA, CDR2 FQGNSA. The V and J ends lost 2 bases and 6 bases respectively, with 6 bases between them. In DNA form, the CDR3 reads TGTGCCAGCAGCTTATTGTCGGATACGCAGTATTTT. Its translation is CASSLLSDTQYF.

CDR3 amino acids: CAWSSGGVTEAFF. The CDR3 DNA follows: TGTGCCTGGAGTTCAGGGGGAGTTACTGAAGCTTTCTTT. This rearrangement joins TRBV30 to TRBJ1-1; the match to TRBD1 covers 7 bases. V lost 2 bases and J lost 5; bases outside the gene matches: 5. Per germline, CDR1 GTSNPN and CDR2 SVGIG (reference sequence). This CDR3 is 13 amino acids long.

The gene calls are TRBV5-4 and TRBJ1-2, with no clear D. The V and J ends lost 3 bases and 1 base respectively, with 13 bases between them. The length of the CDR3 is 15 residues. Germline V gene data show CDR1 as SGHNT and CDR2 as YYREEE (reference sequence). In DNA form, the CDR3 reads TGTGCCAGCAGCTGGAGCCAGAACCGTAACTATGGCTACACCTTC. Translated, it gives CASSWSQNRNYGYTF.

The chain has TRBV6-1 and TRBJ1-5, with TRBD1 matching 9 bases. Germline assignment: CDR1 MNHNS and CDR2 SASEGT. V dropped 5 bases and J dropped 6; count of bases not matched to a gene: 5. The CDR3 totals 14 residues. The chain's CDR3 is CASSPGTGFQPQHF. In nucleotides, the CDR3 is TGTGCCAGCAGTCCCGGGACAGGGTTTCAGCCCCAGCATTTT.

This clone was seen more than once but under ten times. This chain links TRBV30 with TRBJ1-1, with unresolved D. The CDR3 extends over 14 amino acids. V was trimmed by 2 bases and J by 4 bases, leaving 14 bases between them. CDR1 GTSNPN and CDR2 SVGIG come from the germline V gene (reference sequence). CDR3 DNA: TGTGCCTGGAGTTGGGGAGGTGGTCTCACTGAAGCTTTCTTT. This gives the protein CAWSWGGGLTEAFF.

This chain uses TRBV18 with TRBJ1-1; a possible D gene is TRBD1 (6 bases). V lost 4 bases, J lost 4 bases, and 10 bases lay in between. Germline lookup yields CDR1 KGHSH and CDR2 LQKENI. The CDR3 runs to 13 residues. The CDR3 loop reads CASSLEGGTEAFF. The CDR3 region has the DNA TGTGCCAGCTCACTCGAAGGGGGCACTGAAGCTTTCTTT.

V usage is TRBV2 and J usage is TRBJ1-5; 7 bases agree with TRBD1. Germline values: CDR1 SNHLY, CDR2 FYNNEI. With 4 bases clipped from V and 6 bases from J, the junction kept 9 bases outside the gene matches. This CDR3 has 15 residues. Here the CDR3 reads CASSGTGILSQPQHF. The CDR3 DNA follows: TGTGCCAGCAGTGGGACAGGAATCCTTAGTCAGCCCCAGCATTTT.

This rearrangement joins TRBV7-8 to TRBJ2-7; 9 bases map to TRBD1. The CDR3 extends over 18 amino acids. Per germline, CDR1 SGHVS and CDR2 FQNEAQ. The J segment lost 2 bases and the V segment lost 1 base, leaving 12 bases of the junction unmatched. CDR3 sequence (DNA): TGTGCCAGCAGCTTAGTGGGACAGGGAGGGACGCATACCTACGAGCAGTACTTC. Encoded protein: CASSLVGQGGTHTYEQYF.

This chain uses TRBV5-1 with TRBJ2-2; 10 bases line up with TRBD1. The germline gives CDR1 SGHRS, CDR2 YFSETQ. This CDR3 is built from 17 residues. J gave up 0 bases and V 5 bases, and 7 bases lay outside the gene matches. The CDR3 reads CASSLWDRGANTGELFF. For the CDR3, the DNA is TGCGCCAGCAGTCTCTGGGACAGGGGCGCGAACACCGGGGAGCTGTTTTTT.

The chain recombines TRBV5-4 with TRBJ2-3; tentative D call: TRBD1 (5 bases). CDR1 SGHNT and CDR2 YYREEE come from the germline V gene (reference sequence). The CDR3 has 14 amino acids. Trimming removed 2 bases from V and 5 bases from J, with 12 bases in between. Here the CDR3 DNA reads TGTGCCAGCAGCTTTGGGGCAGTAGGAGATACGCAGTATTTT. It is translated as CASSFGAVGDTQYF. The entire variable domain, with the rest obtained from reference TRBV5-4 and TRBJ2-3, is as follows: ETGVTQSPTHLIKTRGQQVTLRCSSQSGHNTVSWYQQALGQGPQFIFQYYREEENGRGNFPPRFSGLQFPNYSSELNVNALELDDSALYLCASSFGAVGDTQYFGPGTRLTVL.

CDR3 nucleotide sequence: TGTGCCAGCAGCCAAGCCTTCGGGACAGGCAACAATCAGCCCCAGCATTTT. Protein: CASSQAFGTGNNQPQHF. The chain couples TRBV3-1 (or the pseudogene TRBV3-2) to TRBJ1-5; 8 nucleotides match TRBD1. With 1 base clipped from V and 3 bases from J, the junction kept 8 bases outside the gene matches. Germline V lookup: CDR1 LGHDT, CDR2 YNNKEL (reference sequence). The CDR3 consists of 17 residues.

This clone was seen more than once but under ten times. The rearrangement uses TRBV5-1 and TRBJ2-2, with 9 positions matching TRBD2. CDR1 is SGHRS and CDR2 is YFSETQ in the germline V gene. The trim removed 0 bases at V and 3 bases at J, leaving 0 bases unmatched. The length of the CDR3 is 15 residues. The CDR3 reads CASSLGLADTGELFF. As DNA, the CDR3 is TGCGCCAGCAGCTTGGGACTAGCGGACACCGGGGAGCTGTTTTTT.

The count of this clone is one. For the CDR3, the DNA is TGCAGTGCTAGTAGCGGAGGGAACAATCAGCCCCAGCATTTT. Translating it yields CSASSGGNNQPQHF. This chain uses TRBV20-1 with TRBJ1-5; D is uncertain. CDR1 is DFQATT, CDR2 SNEGSKA, per germline (reference sequence). V was clipped by 3 bases and J by 3 bases, with 12 bases between them. CDR3 length equals 14 residues.

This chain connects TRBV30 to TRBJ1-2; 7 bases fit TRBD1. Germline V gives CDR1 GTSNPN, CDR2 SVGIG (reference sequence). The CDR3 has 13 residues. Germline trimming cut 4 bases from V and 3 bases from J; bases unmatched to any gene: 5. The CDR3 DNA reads TGTGCCTGGATCGGCAGGGGGGACTATGGCTACACCTTC. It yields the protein CAWIGRGDYGYTF.